Listed below are T cell receptor beta chains from one sample, sequenced in a study of technical replicates of blood from a few donors. Sequenced by immunoSEQ multiplex PCR; TCRdb stores in-frame clones only, minus some. Of about 83,000 clones detected, around 96% appear once; the ten largest clones hold around 0.31%. The sample consisted of T cells isolated from PBMCs. These receptor sequences come from a human donor in good health. Both conserved end residues are part of each CDR3. A D gene is named only where the DNA matches it firmly. Clone sizes are given selectively: once, few, many, or a class where the clone is expanded.

j_call d_call clone_size v_call cdr3_aa cdr3_nt
TRBJ1-2 . . TRBV6-5 CASRNQDNLGYGYTF TGTGCCAGCAGAAATCAAGACAACTTAGGATATGGCTACACCTTC
TRBJ2-7 . once TRBV21-1 CASSKALAGGREQYF TGTGCCAGCAGCAAAGCTCTAGCGGGAGGACGGGAGCAGTACTTC
TRBJ2-3 TRBD2 . TRBV6-5 CASSYSIAGGDTQYF TGTGCCAGCAGTTACTCAATAGCGGGAGGAGATACGCAGTATTTT
TRBJ1-4 . . TRBV12-1 CASSWDREFKEKLFF TGTGCCAGCAGCTGGGACAGGGAGTTTAAAGAAAAACTGTTTTTT
TRBJ1-4 . . TRBV2 CASKESSTNEKLFF TGTGCCAGCAAGGAGTCGAGCACTAATGAAAAACTGTTTTTT
TRBJ2-3 . . TRBV4-3 CASSQVIGSDTQYF TGCGCCAGCAGCCAAGTTATCGGGTCAGATACGCAGTATTTT
TRBJ1-1 TRBD1 . TRBV7-9 CASSLDGTGNSEAFF TGTGCCAGCAGCTTGGATGGGACAGGGAACAGTGAAGCTTTCTTT
TRBJ1-2 . . TRBV28 CASSFRVGYTF TGTGCCAGCAGTTTCAGGGTTGGCTACACCTTC
TRBJ1-1 TRBD1 . TRBV7-9 CASTSTTRQGGTEAFF TGTGCCAGCACCTCCACCACGAGACAGGGAGGAACTGAAGCTTTCTTT
TRBJ1-5 . once TRBV6-5 CASSYAQGSNQPQHF TGTGCCAGCAGTTACGCACAGGGAAGCAATCAGCCCCAGCATTTT
TRBJ2-7 TRBD2 . TRBV4-1 CASSQDISGRTGEQYF TGCGCCAGCAGCCAAGATATCAGCGGGAGGACCGGGGAGCAGTACTTC
TRBJ2-5 . . TRBV7-9 CASSLAQSTGYRETQYF TGTGCCAGCAGCTTAGCGCAGTCCACAGGGTACAGAGAGACTCAGTACTTC
TRBJ2-1 TRBD2 . TRBV19 CASSWGTSGRSQYRYNEQFF TGTGCCAGTAGTTGGGGGACTAGCGGGAGGTCCCAATATAGGTACAATGAGCAGTTCTTC
TRBJ2-7 TRBD2 . TRBV27 CASRSTSGTVEQYF TGTGCCAGCAGATCTACTAGCGGGACCGTAGAGCAGTACTTC
TRBJ1-2 TRBD1 . TRBV25-1 CASTPGQGYGYTF TGTGCCAGCACCCCGGGACAGGGGTATGGCTACACCTTC
TRBJ2-1 . . TRBV7-9 CASSARSYNEQFF TGTGCCAGCAGCGCGCGGTCCTACAATGAGCAGTTCTTC
TRBJ2-1 TRBD2 . TRBV19 CATGDYKQEQFF TGTGCCACCGGGGACTACAAACAGGAGCAGTTCTTC
TRBJ2-7 TRBD1 . TRBV7-8 CASSGGQSYEQYF TGTGCCAGCAGCGGGGGACAGTCCTACGAGCAGTACTTC
TRBJ2-1 . . TRBV27 CASSWQRYDEQFF TGTGCCAGCAGTTGGCAGAGGTACGATGAGCAGTTCTTC
TRBJ2-7 TRBD2 . TRBV7-9 CASSFTSGSYEQYF TGTGCCAGCAGCTTTACTAGCGGGAGTTACGAGCAGTACTTC
TRBJ2-7 . . TRBV7-2 CASSLRTLAYEQYF TGTGCCAGCAGCTTGAGAACTCTTGCCTACGAGCAGTACTTC
TRBJ1-2 TRBD1 . TRBV11-1 CASSYRQGNGYTF TGTGCCAGCAGCTATCGACAGGGAAATGGCTACACCTTC
TRBJ2-3 TRBD2 once TRBV9 CASSPRTSGILDTQYF TGTGCCAGCAGCCCGAGGACTAGCGGCATCTTGGATACGCAGTATTTT
TRBJ1-2 TRBD1 . TRBV5-4 CASSLEPGQGSNGYTF TGTGCCAGCAGCTTGGAACCGGGACAGGGAAGCAATGGCTACACCTTC
TRBJ1-5 . . TRBV2 CASSRENNQPQHF TGTGCCAGCAGTCGAGAGAACAATCAGCCCCAGCATTTT
TRBJ1-1 TRBD1 once TRBV6-6 CASSSQGGPMNTEAFF TGTGCCAGCAGTTCCCAAGGGGGCCCTATGAACACTGAAGCTTTCTTT
TRBJ1-2 . . TRBV6-4 CASSENNGGNYGYTF TGTGCCAGCAGTGAAAACAATGGGGGGAACTATGGCTACACCTTC
TRBJ2-7 . once TRBV28 CATDRAYEQYF TGTGCCACCGACAGAGCCTACGAGCAGTACTTC
TRBJ1-5 . . TRBV19 CASRHDGQRSQPQHF TGTGCCAGTCGCCATGACGGACAGCGGAGTCAGCCCCAGCATTTT
TRBJ1-3 TRBD1 . TRBV30 CAWSPLGQVNTIYF TGTGCCTGGAGTCCGCTCGGACAGGTGAACACCATATATTTT
TRBJ2-2 . . TRBV5-6 CASSPGAGLFTGELFF TGTGCCAGCAGCCCGGGGGCGGGACTATTCACCGGGGAGCTGTTTTTT
TRBJ2-7 . . TRBV5-1 CASSAPGLEYEQYF TGCGCCAGCAGCGCACCGGGACTTGAGTACGAGCAGTACTTC
TRBJ2-7 TRBD1 once TRBV27 CASSPTLRTGVYEQYF TGTGCCAGCAGCCCAACCCTAAGGACAGGGGTTTACGAGCAGTACTTC
TRBJ2-6 TRBD1 . TRBV30 CAWVPGQGSGANVLTF TGTGCCTGGGTACCGGGACAGGGGTCTGGGGCCAACGTCCTGACTTTC
TRBJ2-5 . . TRBV7-6 CASSLAGGETQYF TGTGCCAGCAGCTTAGCGGGAGGAGAGACCCAGTACTTC
TRBJ1-1 TRBD1 . TRBV5-6 CASSPGTGFNTEAFF TGTGCCAGCAGCCCCGGGACAGGGTTCAACACTGAAGCTTTCTTT
TRBJ1-3 . . TRBV27 CASSFGGSSGNTIYF TGTGCCAGCAGTTTTGGGGGGAGCTCTGGAAACACCATATATTTT
TRBJ2-7 TRBD2 . TRBV7-2 CASSFPLAGGAGEQYF TGTGCCAGCAGCTTCCCACTAGCGGGAGGGGCGGGAGAGCAGTACTTC
TRBJ1-2 . once TRBV29-1 CSGSGRGSYGYTF TGCAGCGGGTCGGGCAGGGGATCCTATGGCTACACCTTC
TRBJ2-1 TRBD2 . TRBV6-5 CASSYSSGGFNEQFF TGTGCCAGCAGTTACTCTTCGGGAGGGTTCAATGAGCAGTTCTTC
TRBJ2-7 . . TRBV28 CASSLGATPYEQYF TGTGCCAGCAGCTTAGGGGCGACCCCCTACGAGCAGTACTTC
TRBJ2-5 TRBD2 . TRBV4-1 CASSPPLAGVLETQYF TGCGCCAGCAGCCCCCCCCTAGCGGGAGTTTTAGAGACCCAGTACTTC
TRBJ1-4 TRBD1 . TRBV2 CASKPRDRNEKLFF TGTGCCAGCAAACCCCGGGACAGAAATGAAAAACTGTTTTTT
TRBJ1-5 . . TRBV6-5 CASRPTSGNNQPQHF TGTGCCAGCAGACCAACCTCAGGTAACAATCAGCCCCAGCATTTT
TRBJ2-1 TRBD2 . TRBV9 CASSVELAGVDEQFF TGTGCCAGCAGCGTAGAACTAGCGGGAGTGGATGAGCAGTTCTTC
TRBJ2-7 TRBD2 . TRBV5-1 CASGAAAGGYEQYF TGCGCCAGTGGGGCCGCTGCGGGAGGGTATGAGCAGTACTTC
TRBJ2-3 TRBD2 . TRBV7-9 CASSLSGWRSDTQYF TGTGCCAGCAGCCTTAGCGGGTGGCGCAGCGATACGCAGTATTTT
TRBJ2-5 TRBD2 . TRBV11-2 CASSLGLAGGAETQYF TGTGCCAGCAGCTTAGGGCTAGCGGGAGGAGCGGAGACCCAGTACTTC
TRBJ1-1 . . TRBV5-1 CASSLEQDLEAFF TGCGCCAGCAGTCTGGAGCAGGACTTAGAAGCTTTCTTT
TRBJ1-1 . few TRBV27 CASSWRGLNTEAFF TGTGCCAGCAGTTGGAGAGGGCTGAACACTGAAGCTTTCTTT
TRBJ2-5 TRBD1 . TRBV7-8 CASTSSQGAQETQYF TGTGCCAGCACCAGTAGTCAGGGGGCGCAAGAGACCCAGTACTTC
TRBJ2-7 TRBD1 . TRBV11-2 CASSLAYRGPYEQYF TGTGCCAGCAGCTTGGCTTACAGGGGGCCCTACGAGCAGTACTTC
TRBJ2-7 . . TRBV7-9 CASSLSLGRAYEQYF TGTGCCAGCAGCTTATCATTGGGCAGGGCCTACGAGCAGTACTTC
TRBJ1-2 . . TRBV7-9 CASSRVISDGYTF TGTGCCAGCAGCCGGGTTATCTCGGATGGCTACACCTTC